Here is one T cell receptor beta chain with its context. The data were produced by immunoSEQ multiplex PCR, yet TCRdb's version contains in-frame clones alone and is incomplete. Here the sample spans approximately 440,000 clones, around 91% being singletons. These data are taken from a study of blood T cell repertoires in COVID-19. Everyone who took part was roughly 18 to 89 years old, and they came from about 25 US areas. Germline assignment: CDR1 SGHNT and CDR2 YYREEE (reference sequence). Trimming removed 4 bases from V and 4 bases from J; junction bases left unmatched: 3. The CDR3 is 15 residues long.

J is TRBJ2-2 and V is TRBV5-4, with TRBD1 matching over 11 bases. Sequencing was done on a sample of PBMCs or T cells enriched from blood (not recorded which). The receptor comes from a young man who had recovered from COVID-19. As DNA, the CDR3 is TGTGCCAGCAGCCGGACAGGGGGCTTCACCGGGGAGCTGTTTTTT. Protein product: CASSRTGGFTGELFF.